The rows below give T cell receptor beta chains drawn from one sample of a study of blood T cell repertoires in COVID-19. Produced via immunoSEQ multiplex PCR; TCRdb's table is partial and in-frame only. The sample has 200,000 to 300,000 clones; around 90% are singletons. Sequenced sample: peripheral blood. Receptors were obtained from a man aged 55 to 70 who had recovered from COVID-19. The CDR3 runs from the conserved cysteine through the conserved F or W. The order of the fields is V gene, J gene, clone size, D gene, CDR3 DNA, CDR3 protein. The D gene is left open where the match is weak. Size values are once, few and many counts, or a class for expanded clones, and some rows have none.

V: TRBV6-1; J: TRBJ1-6; size: NA; D: NA; DNA: TGTGCCAGCAGTGACCCCGGCAGGGGCATTTCACCCCTCCACTTT; CDR3: CASSDPGRGISPLHF
V: TRBV18; J: TRBJ1-1; size: NA; D: NA; DNA: TGTGCCAGCTCACCAGAAAGGGGTCTTGCCACTGAAGCTTTCTTT; CDR3: CASSPERGLATEAFF
V: TRBV19; J: TRBJ1-2; size: NA; D: NA; DNA: TGTGCCAGTAGTTCCCTTCAGGGTAACTATGGCTACACCTTC; CDR3: CASSSLQGNYGYTF
V: TRBV27; J: TRBJ2-1; size: NA; D: TRBD2; DNA: TGTGCCAGCAGTTTATCGAGGCGGGGGGGGTACAATGAGCAGTTCTTC; CDR3: CASSLSRRGGYNEQFF
V: TRBV6-5; J: TRBJ2-7; size: NA; D: NA; DNA: TGTGCCAGCAGACAGGGACCCTCCTACGAGCAGTACTTC; CDR3: CASRQGPSYEQYF
V: TRBV4-2; J: TRBJ1-1; size: NA; D: NA; DNA: TGTGCCAGCAGCCAAGGGGGGTTGCGGGGAGGGAACACTGAAGCTTTCTTT; CDR3: CASSQGGLRGGNTEAFF
V: TRBV7-2; J: TRBJ1-2; size: NA; D: TRBD1; DNA: TGTGCCAGCAGCCAGAGGACAGGAACTAACTATGGCTACACCTTC; CDR3: CASSQRTGTNYGYTF
V: TRBV5-6; J: TRBJ1-5; size: NA; D: TRBD1; DNA: TGTGCCAGCAGCACCCGGACAGGGGATTATCCGCCCCAGCATTTT; CDR3: CASSTRTGDYPPQHF
V: TRBV6-1; J: TRBJ2-3; size: NA; D: TRBD1; DNA: TGTGCCAGCAGTGAGAGGACAGGGTGGAGAGATACGCAGTATTTT; CDR3: CASSERTGWRDTQYF
V: TRBV11-2; J: TRBJ2-1; size: once; D: TRBD1; DNA: TGTGCCAGCAGCCCGAACCGGGACAGTAGTTACGATGAGCAGTTCTTC; CDR3: CASSPNRDSSYDEQFF
V: TRBV6-5; J: TRBJ2-6; size: NA; D: NA; DNA: TGTGCCAGGAAGAGCGGGGCCAACGTCCTGACTTTC; CDR3: CARKSGANVLTF
V: TRBV19; J: TRBJ1-1; size: NA; D: NA; DNA: TGTGCCAGTAGTTCCCGCGGGAGTAGGGGGGAGGGTTTGAACACTGAAGCTTTCTTT; CDR3: CASSSRGSRGEGLNTEAFF
V: TRBV7-9; J: TRBJ2-3; size: NA; D: NA; DNA: TGTGCCAGCAGCTTAGATCTGGCCACAGATACGCAGTATTTT; CDR3: CASSLDLATDTQYF
V: TRBV7-9; J: TRBJ2-7; size: NA; D: TRBD2; DNA: TGTGCCAGCAGATTGGGACTAACGACATCAGACGAGCAGTACTTC; CDR3: CASRLGLTTSDEQYF
V: TRBV28; J: TRBJ2-3; size: once; D: TRBD2; DNA: TGTGCCAGCAGGCTCGGGGGGAGCACAGATACGCAGTATTTT; CDR3: CASRLGGSTDTQYF
V: TRBV18; J: TRBJ1-2; size: NA; D: TRBD1; DNA: TGTGCCAGCTCACTTCAGGGGGATCGGGGCTACACCTTC; CDR3: CASSLQGDRGYTF
V: TRBV19; J: TRBJ2-3; size: NA; D: NA; DNA: TGTGCCAGTAGTTTAGAACCAGCAGATACGCAGTATTTT; CDR3: CASSLEPADTQYF
V: TRBV10-1; J: TRBJ2-2; size: NA; D: NA; DNA: TGCGCCAGCAGTGAGGGAGGTACCGGGGAGCTGTTTTTT; CDR3: CASSEGGTGELFF
V: TRBV7-2; J: TRBJ1-6; size: NA; D: TRBD1; DNA: TGTGCCAGCAGCTGGAGGGACAGGAATTCACCCCTCCACTTT; CDR3: CASSWRDRNSPLHF
V: TRBV7-9; J: TRBJ1-2; size: NA; D: TRBD1; DNA: TGTGCCAGCAGCCCCCCGACAGGGGGCATTTATGGCTACACCTTC; CDR3: CASSPPTGGIYGYTF
V: TRBV24-1; J: TRBJ1-1; size: once; D: TRBD1; DNA: TGTGCCACCAGTGACCGAGGGACAGGGGCTACTGAAGCTTTCTTT; CDR3: CATSDRGTGATEAFF
V: TRBV6-5; J: TRBJ2-1; size: NA; D: NA; DNA: TGTGCCAGCGGATGGAGGACCACCCTCTGGAATGAGCAGTTCTTC; CDR3: CASGWRTTLWNEQFF
V: TRBV5-1; J: TRBJ1-1; size: NA; D: NA; DNA: TGCGCCAGCAGCACTTTGAACACTGAAGCTTTCTTT; CDR3: CASSTLNTEAFF
V: TRBV7-2; J: TRBJ1-1; size: NA; D: TRBD1; DNA: TGTGCCAGCAGCCCCTTGTACCCCGGGACAGGGGACACTGAAGCTTTCTTT; CDR3: CASSPLYPGTGDTEAFF